This T cell receptor (beta chain) was retrieved from a study of vaccination and CD4 T cells after COVID-19. The V gene's germline CDR1 is SEHNR and CDR2 FQNEAQ (reference sequence). Trimming cost V 2 bases and J 1 base, with 8 bases left between them. There are 14 residues in the CDR3. With the Oncomine TCR Beta short-read assay, DNA from cultured CD4+ T cells was sequenced. Cultured CD4+ T cells yielded the extracted genomic DNA. Each CDR3 protein is one row after TCRdb ran MiXCR on the PCR reads. Here the sample spans roughly 10,000 distinct CDR3 sequences, about 34% being singletons. This clonotype has more than one count but fewer than ten. Its antigen is unidentified. Treatment meaning: roughly nine-day PBMC culture with coronavirus spike peptide pools or control peptides (ViraFEST assay). Ahead of the COVID-19 pandemic (2011-2018), the CD4+ T cells of the unexposed donor were collected.

Sequencing was carried out using CD4+ T cells from blood, cultured in vitro. The clonotype comes from a human donor in good health. The V call is TRBV7-9, the J call TRBJ1-1; D is unclear. The CDR3 protein is CASSLFTENTEAFF. The CDR3 region has the DNA TGTGCCAGCAGCTTATTCACGGAGAACACTGAAGCTTTCTTT. The full variable domain, with the rest looked up from reference TRBV7-9 and TRBJ1-1, is DTGVSQNPRHKITKRGQNVTFRCDPISEHNRLYWYRQTLGQGPEFLTYFQNEAQLEKSRLLSDRFSAERPKGSFSTLEIQRTEQGDSAMYLCASSLFTENTEAFFGQGTRLTVV.